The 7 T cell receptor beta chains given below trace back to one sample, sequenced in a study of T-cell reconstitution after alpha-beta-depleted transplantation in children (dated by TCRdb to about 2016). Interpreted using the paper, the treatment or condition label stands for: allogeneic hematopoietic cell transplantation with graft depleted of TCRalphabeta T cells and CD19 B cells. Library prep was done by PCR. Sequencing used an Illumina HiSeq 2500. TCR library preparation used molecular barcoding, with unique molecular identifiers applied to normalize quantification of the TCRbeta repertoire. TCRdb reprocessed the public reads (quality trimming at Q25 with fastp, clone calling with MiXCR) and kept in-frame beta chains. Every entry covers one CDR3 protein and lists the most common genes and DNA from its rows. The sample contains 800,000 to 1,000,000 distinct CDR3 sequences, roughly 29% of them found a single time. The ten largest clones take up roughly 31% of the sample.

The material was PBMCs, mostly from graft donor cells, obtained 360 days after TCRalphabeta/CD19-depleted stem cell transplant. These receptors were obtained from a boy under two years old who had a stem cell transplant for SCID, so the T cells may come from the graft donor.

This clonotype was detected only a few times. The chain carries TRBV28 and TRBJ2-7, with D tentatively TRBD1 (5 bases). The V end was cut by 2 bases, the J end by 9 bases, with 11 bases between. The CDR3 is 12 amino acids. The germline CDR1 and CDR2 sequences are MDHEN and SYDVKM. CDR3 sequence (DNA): TGTGCCAGCAGTTTACAGGGAATGGGGCAGTACTTC. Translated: CASSLQGMGQYF. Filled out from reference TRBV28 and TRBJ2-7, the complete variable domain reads DVKVTQSSRYLVKRTGEKVFLECVQDMDHENMFWYRQDPGLGLRLIYFSYDVKMKEKGDIPEGYSVSREKKERFSLILESASTNQTSMYLCASSLQGMGQYFGPGTRLTVT.

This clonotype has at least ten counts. This CDR3 reads CASSLWTGRGETQYF. In nucleotides, the CDR3 is TGCGCCAGCAGCCTTTGGACAGGGAGGGGGGAGACCCAGTACTTC. V and J are TRBV4-1 and TRBJ2-5; a possible D gene is TRBD1 (8 bases). Germline V gives CDR1 MGHRA, CDR2 YSYEKL. The CDR3 consists of 15 residues. V was cut by 4 bases and J by 5 bases, with 17 bases left in between.

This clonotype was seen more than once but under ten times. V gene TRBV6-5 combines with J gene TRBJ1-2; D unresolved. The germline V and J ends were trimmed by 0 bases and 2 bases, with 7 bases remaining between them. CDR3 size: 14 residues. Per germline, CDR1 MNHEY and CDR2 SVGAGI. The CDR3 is CASSYSNRNYGYTF. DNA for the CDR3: TGTGCCAGCAGTTACTCGAACCGGAACTATGGCTACACCTTC.

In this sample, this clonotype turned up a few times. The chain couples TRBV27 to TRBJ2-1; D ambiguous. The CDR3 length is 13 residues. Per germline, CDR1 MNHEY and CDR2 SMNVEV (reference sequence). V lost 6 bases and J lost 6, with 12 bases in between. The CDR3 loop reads CASSSWVGNEQFF. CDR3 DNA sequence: TGTGCCAGCAGCTCATGGGTGGGCAATGAGCAGTTCTTC.

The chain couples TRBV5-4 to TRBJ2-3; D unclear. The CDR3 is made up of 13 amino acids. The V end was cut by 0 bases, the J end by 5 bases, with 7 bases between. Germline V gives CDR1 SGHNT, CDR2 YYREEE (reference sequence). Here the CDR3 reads CASSLERKDTQYF. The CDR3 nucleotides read TGTGCCAGCAGCTTGGAGCGTAAAGATACGCAGTATTTT.

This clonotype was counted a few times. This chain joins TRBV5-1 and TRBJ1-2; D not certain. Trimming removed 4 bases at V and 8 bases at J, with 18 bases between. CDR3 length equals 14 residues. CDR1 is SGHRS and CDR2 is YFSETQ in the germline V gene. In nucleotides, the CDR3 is TGCGCCAGCAGCCCCGCGGTAAGGGCTCGGGGCTACACCTTC. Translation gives CASSPAVRARGYTF. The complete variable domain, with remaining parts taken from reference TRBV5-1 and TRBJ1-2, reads KAGVTQTPRYLIKTRGQQVTLSCSPISGHRSVSWYQQTPGQGLQFLFEYFSETQRNKGNFPGRFSGRQFSNSRSEMNVSTLELGDSALYLCASSPAVRARGYTFGSGTRLTVV.

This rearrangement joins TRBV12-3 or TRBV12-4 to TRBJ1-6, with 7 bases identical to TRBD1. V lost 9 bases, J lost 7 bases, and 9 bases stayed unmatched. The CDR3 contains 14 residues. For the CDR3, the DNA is TGTGCCAGTGGACAGGCGGGGGGAAATTCACCCCTCCACTTT. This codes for CASGQAGGNSPLHF.